The 5 T cell receptor beta chains in this list originate from one sample, sequenced in a study of CD8+CD57+ T cells in acquired aplastic anemia. Using genomic DNA as the template, TCR beta VDJ and CDR3 profiling was carried out. TCRdb recomputed calls from the reads with MiXCR, one row per CDR3 protein. The sample has hundreds of thousands of distinct CDR3 sequences, 55% to 75% seen once; the top ten hold 4%. Sequencing was done on a sample of sorted CD4+, CD8+, or CD8+CD57+ T cells (not recorded which) from PBMCs. The receptors come from a human donor in good health, serving as a control.

With respect to this clonotype: The junction and the germline gene differ at one end; a read error may be behind it. The chain carries TRBV7-3 and TRBJ1-3; D possibly corresponds to TRBD1 (5 bases). This CDR3 comprises 14 residues. CDR1 is SGHTA, CDR2 FQGTGA, per germline. Written as DNA, the CDR3 is TGTGCCACCAGCATGGGGGGTTCTGGACAAAACATATATTTT. Protein: CATSMGGSGQNIYF.

As to this clonotype: Since a much larger clone is just one base distant, this may be a read error. This chain links TRBV7-3 with TRBJ2-3; D may be TRBD1 (5 bases). V was pared by 5 bases and J by 2 bases, with 11 bases between. The CDR3 contains 14 residues. Germline CDR1 and CDR2: SGHTA and FQGTGA. CDR3 sequence reads: CASSHSRDTDTQYF. CDR3 coding DNA: TGTGCCAGCAGCCACTCCAGGGACACAGATACGCAGTATTTT.

Ten or more counts support this clonotype. The chain recombines TRBV7-2 with TRBJ2-3; D assignment may be TRBD1 or TRBD2 (6 bases each). Between the trimmed V and J ends, which lost 8 bases and 3 bases, there was a span of 12 bases. CDR3 length: 13 amino acids. Germline lookup yields CDR1 SGHTA and CDR2 FQGNSA. The CDR3 coding sequence is TGTGCCAGCGAGGGGGGCGGGACAGATACGCAGTATTTT. It specifies CASEGGGTDTQYF.

The genes are TRBV6-5 and TRBJ1-2, with 10 bases identical to TRBD1. The CDR3 consists of 17 residues. Germline loops: CDR1 MNHEY, CDR2 SVGAGI. V dropped 11 bases and J dropped 7; count of bases not matched to a gene: 22. The DNA for the CDR3 is TGTGCCGTGGGATCCATACTACCGGGACAGGGGAAGAGTGGCTACACCTTC. Amino acid sequence: CAVGSILPGQGKSGYTF.

This sequence joins TRBV5-1 and TRBJ1-2, with a weak D call TRBD1 (5 bases). Between the trimmed V and J ends, which lost 4 bases and 10 bases, there was a span of 17 bases. The germline V gene encodes CDR1 SGHRS and CDR2 YFSETQ. The CDR3 extends over 13 amino acids. The CDR3 DNA follows: TGCGCCAGCAGCGGGGGACGGGGGTACGACTACACCTTC. This gives the protein CASSGGRGYDYTF.